This T cell receptor (beta chain) derives from a study of cytomegalovirus exposure and HLA in healthy donors (dated by TCRdb to 2015 to 2018). General notes on the study: An earlier analysis of some 600 of the donors reported about 260 Gb of sequence data and 90 million to 120 million unique TCR beta sequences obtained from around 180 million T cells. Every repertoire in the discovery cohort had been generated on one and the same sequencing platform. A later analysis re-analyzed previously published TCR beta repertoires from approximately 700 donors and added high-resolution HLA genotyping to study TCR occurrence patterns. HLA typing included class I and class II loci at four-digit resolution. Rather than drawing on any new phenotypic data, the later analysis identified candidate immune exposures from TCR beta sequences and the way those sequences occurred across donors. Of the 350 to 450 genotyped donors, approximately 83% fell in the genetic ancestry cluster associated with self-reported Caucasian donors. Roughly five DR-DQ haplotypes were handled as single units for association and clustering, since linkage in the cohort was strong. Among 398 genotyped donors of the cohort, an average of about 240,000 unique TCR beta nucleotide sequences were sequenced per donor, roughly 20% of them non-productive. The number of typed donors differed by locus: about 620-640 for A, B, C, DRB1 and DQB1; some 500 for DQA1; 606 for DPA1; and roughly 490 for DPB1. The study aimed to test whether cataloging public T cell receptors could reveal signatures of past pathogen exposure. Using immunosequencing, the study profiled T cell repertoires from fewer than 850 subjects and related those repertoires to cytomegalovirus serostatus. Besides the first cohort of around 700 subjects, a separate validation cohort made up of some 110 different subjects was used. Alongside the repertoire data, information on donor age, sex, ethnicity and CMV serostatus was compiled. To predict cytomegalovirus infection status, the study brought together high-throughput TCR immunosequencing, statistical association of individual TCRs with disease status, and machine learning. A later genetic analysis used genome-wide SNP genotypes for about 65% of the roughly 670 donors, treating that subset as a discovery cohort. In an earlier analysis of more than 550 of the donors, high-throughput TCR beta sequencing was used to judge whether each TCR beta V gene segment behaved as functional or pseudogenic. About 320 gigabases of sequencing data and around 87 million unique TCR sequences were included in an early release covering 550 to 650 HLA-typed donors. What the work shows at the level of the full study, not this receptor alone: The study gave a list of under 200 TCR beta chains associated with cytomegalovirus. The presence/absence analyses assumed that sequencing depth was roughly uniform across donors, and that assumption may not be true. Compared with the approximately 670-donor mean, donors in an Asian-associated ancestry cluster had fewer N-insertions in productive TCRs, according to a later genetic analysis. Linkage disequilibrium might explain the correlated functional status among segregating V segments, but an unknown experimental factor could not be ruled out. Several of the top co-occurrence clusters appeared to be linked to parvovirus B19, influenza, CMV and Epstein-Barr virus, according to a later analysis. This cohort had only TCR beta chains sequenced, and the lack of alpha or paired-chain data limited which features could be detected. In vitro tests confirmed that three of the cytomegalovirus-associated TCR beta chains recognize cytomegalovirus antigens. When HLA alleles, especially DR and DQ, strongly co-occurred, TCR associations were difficult to assign to individual alleles. Some IMGT-functional V segments, including TRBV6-2 and TRBV6-3, could not be told apart with the 87-base-pair reads, so those segments were excluded. HLA typing was unavailable for some donors at each locus, so association tests used only the typed subset. In an earlier analysis of roughly 560 of the donors, most TCR beta V segments were observed in productive rearrangements about 87% or about 30% of the time, broadly matching IMGT annotations. Immune exposure information for the cohort was limited to CMV serostatus. A cluster of highly shared sequence variants was judged likely to be a technical artifact of the sequencing pipeline. A later analysis found that HLA-associated TCR beta chains were more clonally expanded and had lower generation probabilities than equally common non-associated chains. The earlier analysis of approximately 540 of the donors excluded fewer than 20 rarely observed V segments, including chromosome 9 orphons, because counts were too low. A later analysis found that TCR association rates varied across HLA loci, with DRB1 alleles showing the most associated TCRs and HLA-C alleles the fewest. According to a later analysis, most CMV-associated TCR beta chains appeared to be HLA-restricted, and the HLA associations seemed to be driven largely by CMV exposure. A further reported finding was that TCR beta sequences accurately predicted the HLA-A and HLA-B alleles for most subjects in the first cohort. The authors suggested that the approach could potentially be generalized to other disease states and immunological phenotypes. An association between a missense DCLRE1C variant and V-gene and J-gene trimming of TCR beta chains was found in a later genetic analysis and replicated in an independent cohort. Specific HLA alleles were associated with over 15,000 TCR beta sequences at a false discovery rate of 0.05 in a later analysis. Most TCR sequences were observed very rarely across donors, whereas some public TCRs were present in many individuals. The classifier was reported to diagnose cytomegalovirus status with high specificity and sensitivity in both the original and validation cohorts.

To prepare the library, the immunoSEQ multiplex PCR assay was applied. For the multiplex PCR, a mixture combining 60 forward primers for TCR Vbeta segments and 13 reverse primers for TCR Jbeta segments was used. A multiplex PCR assay on genomic DNA amplified the CDR3 region of rearranged TCR beta genes. The amplified TCR beta libraries were sequenced on the Illumina HiSeq System as 87-base-pair reads. Concerning the study's data processing: In a later analysis, tens of millions of unique TCR beta chains were counted across the 666 repertoires, and some 10 million of these chains were shared by at least two donors. Raw reads were error-corrected and collapsed into unique sequences by a nearest-neighbor algorithm in which closely related sequences were merged to remove PCR and sequencing errors. To assign V, D and J gene segments, CDR3 sequences were aligned to IMGT reference sequences. For a sequence to be retained, at least a six-nucleotide match to both a V gene segment and a J gene segment was required. Rearrangements were called productive when the CDR3 lacked stop codons and stayed in frame with V and J; all others were non-productive. CDR3 was defined according to IMGT convention as the region running from the second conserved V-encoded cysteine to the conserved J-encoded phenylalanine. The earlier analysis of 550 to 650 of the donors excluded any sequence lacking an unambiguous match to a single V gene segment. An earlier analysis of 500 to 700 of the donors classified V segments as functional when productive rearrangements were above 56.7% and as segregating when the standard deviation between donors was above 5%. A statistical classification framework was built to diagnose cytomegalovirus status from the catalog of TCR beta chain sequences. In a later analysis, TCR nucleotide sequences were compared against IMGT/GENE-DB human TR gene sequences so that V and J genes could be assigned. In a later analysis, CDR3 sequences and most-parsimonious VDJ recombination scenarios were assigned using the TCRdist pipeline. In a later analysis, each TCR beta chain was defined by its CDR3 amino acid sequence together with its V-gene family, and reads lacking a unique V-gene family were excluded. To address suspected cross-contamination and a sequencing artifact, a later analysis removed around 590 highly shared, low-generation-probability nucleotide sequences. In a later analysis, a clonal expansion index for each public chain was calculated from normalized within-repertoire ranks of inferred template counts. A later analysis computed generation probabilities with a VDJ recombination model fitted to out-of-frame rearrangements, and checked the results against IGoR. Hypergeometric tests were used in a later analysis to score TCR-TCR, TCR-HLA and TCR-CMV co-occurrence, with a repertoire-size bias correction applied to the TCR pairs. A later analysis estimated false discovery rates by permuting HLA or CMV assignments 20 times. In a later analysis, co-occurring TCRs were grouped using DBSCAN, with TCRdist sequence similarity added in when clustering inside HLA-allele-positive subsets. Repertoires with fewer than 30,000 or more than 120,000 public chains were left out of co-occurrence clustering, as were about 5 repertoires with anomalous nucleotide sharing. The table comes from immuneACCESS by way of TCRdb, which keeps in-frame sequences with V and J called. Part of the clones is missing from these tables; in studies checked, under half for an unresolved V gene and the rest for unknown reasons. That table supplies the V and J calls and clone size; D and trimming were determined from the DNA. Within this sample are fewer than 200,000 clones, with roughly 74% of them counted one time only. The ten largest clones capture 14% of the sample.

Comments on this clone: No cognate antigen has been identified for it. One base away there is no much larger clone; base qualities are not given.

The cohort comprised some 700 healthy bone marrow donors. Cohort members were all nominally healthy when sampled, although unrecorded immune exposures were likely present. The donor was CMV seropositive and belonged to the group of about 290 seropositive cohort members. Every donor gave a peripheral blood sample, and the peripheral blood mononuclear cells from that sample were used for TCR beta sequencing. Genomic DNA extraction from the blood cell samples was performed with the Qiagen DNeasy Blood Extraction Kit. The CDR3 runs 11 amino acids, cysteine and phenylalanine included. Just the 33-base CDR3 DNA is kept, in frame starting at base 1. V is reduced by 5 bases and J by 3 bases, leaving a spacing of 5 bases between them. From a lookup of the germline V gene, CDR1 and CDR2 are MNHEY and SVGAGI.

This receptor was taken from a woman aged 25 to 39 in good health and CMV-seropositive. The sequence is built from TRBV6-5 and TRBJ2-7; the D gene is perhaps TRBD2, from 5 matching bases. The material sequenced was PBMCs. The nucleotide sequence is TGTGCCAGCAGTCGGGACTACGAGCAGTACTTC. Translated, it reads CASSRDYEQYF.